A selection of T cell receptor beta chains follows, all from one sample in a study of blood T cell repertoires in COVID-19. Only in-frame clones appear in the TCRdb table, and some are missing; sequencing was by immunoSEQ multiplex PCR. The data show about 260,000 clones, about 87% seen once. Sequenced sample: peripheral blood. The receptor set was obtained from a man in his 60s who had recovered from COVID-19. The CDR3 runs from the conserved cysteine through the conserved F or W. D genes are given only for firm matches. Only some rows state a clone size, as once, few, many or a class for expanded clones.

TRBJ2-3,16,-,TRBV6-1,TRBD1,TGTGCCAGCAGTGAGCGGACAGGGGAATACACAGATACGCAGTATTTT,CASSERTGEYTDTQYF
TRBJ1-2,13,-,TRBV6-6,-,TGTGCCAGCAGGGGAGGGGGGTGGTATGGCTACACCTTC,CASRGGGWYGYTF
TRBJ1-2,13,-,TRBV12-3/TRBV12-4,TRBD1,TGTGCCAGCAGCAAGACAGGGATGAGTGGCTACACCTTC,CASSKTGMSGYTF
TRBJ2-7,15,-,TRBV9,TRBD1,TGTGCCAGCAGCACTTCGACAGGGGGTCCCTACGAGCAGTACTTC,CASSTSTGGPYEQYF
TRBJ2-1,18,-,TRBV19,TRBD2,TGTGCCAGTAGTATAGATGTAGCGAGCGGGGGGGCCAGGAATGAGCAGTTCTTC,CASSIDVASGGARNEQFF
TRBJ1-2,13,-,TRBV27,TRBD1,TGTGCCAGTCGGGACAGGGGGCAGGATGGCTACACCTTC,CASRDRGQDGYTF
TRBJ1-6,13,once,TRBV6-5,-,TGTGCCAGCAGGCAGGGAATTAATTCACCCCTCCACTTT,CASRQGINSPLHF
TRBJ1-5,15,few,TRBV5-5,-,TGTGCCAGCAGCTTGGCCGGGGGGGAATCTCAGCCCCAGCATTTT,CASSLAGGESQPQHF
TRBJ2-1,14,-,TRBV9,TRBD2,TGTGCCAGCAGCGTAGGGGGGGGTCGGAATGAGCAGTTCTTC,CASSVGGGRNEQFF
TRBJ1-1,17,-,TRBV9,TRBD1,TGTGCCAGCAGCGCACACGGGACAGGGGCGTCGGGCACTGAAGCTTTCTTT,CASSAHGTGASGTEAFF
TRBJ1-4,15,-,TRBV13,-,TGTGCCAGCAGCCCCCACAGTGAAATTAATGAAAAACTGTTTTTT,CASSPHSEINEKLFF
TRBJ1-6,15,once,TRBV2,-,TGTGCCAGCATCGCGACAGGCTCCTATAATTCACCCCTCCACTTT,CASIATGSYNSPLHF
TRBJ2-5,15,-,TRBV5-1,TRBD2,TGCGCCAGCAGCTTGACTAGCGGGGTCCAAGAGACCCAGTACTTC,CASSLTSGVQETQYF
TRBJ1-6,15,-,TRBV19,-,TGTGCCAGTAGTATAGGAGGGAGCCAGAATTCACCCCTCCACTTT,CASSIGGSQNSPLHF
TRBJ2-1,12,-,TRBV6-5,-,TGTGCCAGCACCTACGGCTACAATGAGCAGTTCTTC,CASTYGYNEQFF
TRBJ2-7,16,-,TRBV2,-,TGTGCCAGCAGTGGACCGGGCCCCGGGAACGGAAACGAGCAGTACTTC,CASSGPGPGNGNEQYF
TRBJ1-6,13,-,TRBV14,-,TGTGCCAGCAGCCAAGCCCGGCCGGGGGCCCTCCACTTT,CASSQARPGALHF
TRBJ2-1,18,-,TRBV9,TRBD2,TGTGCCAGCAGTCAATCGATGGGGCTAGCGGGGGACTACAATGAGCAGTTCTTC,CASSQSMGLAGDYNEQFF
TRBJ2-4,14,-,TRBV15,-,TGTGCCACCAGCATTTTACTAGCCAAAAACATTCAGTACTTC,CATSILLAKNIQYF
TRBJ2-1,15,-,TRBV5-1,TRBD1,TGCGCCAGCAACCCAGGGGGTGTAGGCTACAATGAGCAGTTCTTC,CASNPGGVGYNEQFF
TRBJ2-3,15,-,TRBV5-1,-,TGCGCCAGCAGCAACTCAGGGGACACACAAGATACGCAGTATTTT,CASSNSGDTQDTQYF
TRBJ2-1,12,-,TRBV5-1,-,TGCGCCAGCAGTTTTAACTACAATGAGCAGTTCTTC,CASSFNYNEQFF
TRBJ2-3,13,-,TRBV19,TRBD2,TGTGCCAGTAGGGGGGGGAACAGGGATACGCAGTATTTT,CASRGGNRDTQYF
TRBJ2-4,16,-,TRBV5-1,TRBD1,TGCGCCAGCAGTGGGGGACAGCCTCTAGCCAAAAACATTCAGTACTTC,CASSGGQPLAKNIQYF
TRBJ1-4,15,-,TRBV5-1,-,TGCGCCAGCAGCTCCGGGGCGGGATTTAATGAAAAACTGTTTTTT,CASSSGAGFNEKLFF
TRBJ1-2,14,-,TRBV5-6,-,TGTGCCAGCAGCTTGGGACAGACTGGCTATGGCTACACCTTC,CASSLGQTGYGYTF
TRBJ1-3,18,-,TRBV5-1,TRBD1,TGCGCCAGCAGCTTAGTATCCGGGACAGGGAGCTCTGGAAACACCATATATTTT,CASSLVSGTGSSGNTIYF
TRBJ2-5,13,-,TRBV20-1,-,TGCAGTGCTAGTGAATGGCAGAAAGAGACCCAGTACTTC,CSASEWQKETQYF
TRBJ2-7,18,-,TRBV5-5,-,TGTGCCAGCAGTTTGACCTCCCCTGGCGGGTCCTCCTCCTACGAGCAGTACTTC,CASSLTSPGGSSSYEQYF
TRBJ2-1,17,-,TRBV9,-,TGTGCCAGCAGCGTAGCGACCTGGGTAGCGGCCTACAATGAGCAGTTCTTC,CASSVATWVAAYNEQFF